The present entry profiles one TCR beta chain with its context. The target antigen is unknown. Some clones are missing from TCRdb's copy, which holds only in-frame ones; the method was immunoSEQ multiplex PCR. The table records approximately 80,000 clones, 91% of them present only once. Time point reported: week 5, during vaccination. With topical imiquimod, each dose of the vaccine consisted of 300 ug of mutant IDH1 20-mer peptide. This specimen comes from a study of a mutant IDH1 vaccine in newly diagnosed glioma. Study at large: Vaccines began 4-6 weeks after radiotherapy alone, or with temozolomide cycles. Patients were pretreated with radiotherapy, temozolomide, or both, mostly both. Sex distribution of treated patients was roughly 60% male and about 38% female; mean age was 40.4 years.

Findings and caveats of the study: It was about 92% of patients that developed vaccine-induced immune responses.

This TCR was sampled from a woman in her 50s with glioma. This sample comprised PBMCs, obtained from a glioma patient whose treatment included an IDH1 peptide vaccine.

The CDR3 nucleotides read TGTGCCAGTAGTCCCCAACCGGCAGGTGACACTGAAGCTTTCTTT. Protein: CASSPQPAGDTEAFF. J is TRBJ1-1 and V is TRBV19; D is undetermined. The CDR3 covers 15 residues. Germline V gene sequence: CDR1 LNHDA, CDR2 SQIVND (reference sequence). With 5 bases removed from V and 3 bases from J, the gap between germline ends came to 16 bases.